The 20 T cell receptor beta chains listed next were all sequenced from one sample in a study of a mutant IDH1 vaccine in newly diagnosed glioma. TCRdb's copy holds only in-frame clones and misses some; the assay was immunoSEQ multiplex PCR. The sample has about 68,000 clones; 84% are singletons. The sample's time point: week 35, safety follow-up. Every vaccine dose comprised 300 ug of mutant IDH1 20-mer peptide plus topical imiquimod. Their specific antigens are unknown. Sequences were derived from PBMCs, sampled from a glioma patient whose treatment included an IDH1 peptide vaccine. The receptors originated from a man younger than 35 with glioma.

This rearrangement joins TRBV4-2 to TRBJ2-3; 15 bases fit TRBD2. Per the germline V gene, CDR1 is LGHNA and CDR2 is YNFKEQ. The CDR3 totals 17 residues. V was clipped by 1 base and J by 4 bases; unmatched bases: 3. For the CDR3, the DNA is TGTGCCAGCAGCCAAGTTCGGACTAGCGGGAGGGCAGATACGCAGTATTTT. Encoded protein: CASSQVRTSGRADTQYF.

The CDR3 DNA is TGTGCCAGCAGTGAACCCGGTAACTATGGCTACACCTTC. Its translation: CASSEPGNYGYTF. J is TRBJ1-2 and V is TRBV6-1, with unresolved D. Germline V gives CDR1 MNHNS, CDR2 SASEGT. The CDR3 spans 13 residues. The germline V and J ends were trimmed by 2 bases and 1 base, with 5 bases remaining between them.

This sequence joins TRBV5-5 and TRBJ1-6; D is unresolved. Between the trimmed V and J ends, which lost 0 bases and 8 bases, there was a span of 15 bases. The CDR3 length is 16 residues. Germline CDR1 SGHKS, CDR2 YYEKEE (reference sequence). CDR3 sequence (DNA): TGTGCCAGCAGCTTGGGTACTTATATCGTTGATTCACCCCTCCACTTT. Protein sequence: CASSLGTYIVDSPLHF.

This clone has just one count. The chain carries TRBV10-3 and TRBJ1-2; 8 bases align to TRBD1. This CDR3 has 15 residues. Germline CDR1 is ENHRY and CDR2 is SYGVKD. The J segment lost 0 bases and the V segment lost 3 bases, leaving 3 bases of the junction unmatched. CDR3 loop: CAISEPDRANYGYTF. In nucleotides, the CDR3 is TGTGCCATCAGTGAACCGGACAGGGCTAACTATGGCTACACCTTC.

Only one count was recorded for this clone. J is TRBJ2-2 and V is TRBV5-1; 7 nucleotides match TRBD1. Germline assignment: CDR1 SGHRS and CDR2 YFSETQ. This CDR3 region has 15 residues. Trimming at V came to 4 bases and at J to 7 bases, leaving 10 bases not matched to a gene. For the CDR3, the DNA is TGCGCCAGCAGCGCATGGACAGGACCCCGCGGGGAGCTGTTTTTT. Protein product: CASSAWTGPRGELFF.

CDR3 sequence: CASSLTGTYNEQFF. CDR3 nucleotide sequence: TGTGCCAGCAGCTTGACAGGGACCTACAATGAGCAGTTCTTC. The chain couples TRBV5-5 to TRBJ2-1; tentatively, D is TRBD1 (6 bases). The CDR3 covers 14 residues. V was trimmed by 1 base and J by 2 bases, leaving 7 bases between them. Germline V CDR1 and CDR2: SGHKS, YYEKEE (reference sequence).

The chain joins TRBV5-5 to TRBJ1-1; a weak D match, TRBD1 (6 bases). Trimming stripped 3 bases from V and 1 base from J, with 13 bases between. Germline V CDR1 and CDR2: SGHKS, YYEKEE (reference sequence). The CDR3 is made up of 15 amino acids. The CDR3 DNA reads TGTGCCAGCAGCTCCGGTACAGGGCCGAACACTGAAGCTTTCTTT. Translating gives CASSSGTGPNTEAFF.

The J gene is TRBJ2-2, the V gene TRBV5-1; 8 bases line up with TRBD1. CDR1 and CDR2 from the germline V gene are SGHRS and YFSETQ. This CDR3 is built from 12 residues. Trimming took 2 bases from V and 14 from J; bases not matched to a gene: 5. CDR3: CASSFGTGFLFF. The CDR3 DNA follows: TGCGCCAGCAGCTTCGGGACAGGATTCCTGTTTTTT.

The chain recombines TRBV2 with TRBJ1-2; D is perhaps TRBD1 (5 bases). The CDR3 totals 16 residues. V shed 3 bases and J shed 3 bases, with 17 bases lying between them. The germline V gene encodes CDR1 SNHLY and CDR2 FYNNEI. CDR3: CASSDKGQRGDYGYTF. The CDR3 DNA sequence: TGTGCCAGCAGTGATAAGGGGCAGCGGGGCGACTATGGCTACACCTTC.

This chain connects TRBV5-1 to TRBJ1-2; D remains unclear. Between the trimmed V and J ends, which lost 0 bases and 4 bases, there was a span of 13 bases. The CDR3 runs to 15 residues. Germline values: CDR1 SGHRS, CDR2 YFSETQ. CDR3 sequence (DNA): TGCGCCAGCAGCTTGGTTGGCGGAGGAACCTATGGCTACACCTTC. It yields the protein CASSLVGGGTYGYTF.

Only one count was recorded for this clone. The J gene is TRBJ2-3, the V gene TRBV6-6; no clear D. The CDR3 totals 12 residues. Germline V lookup: CDR1 MNHNY, CDR2 SVGAGI (reference sequence). Trimming took off 7 bases at V and 2 bases at J, with 7 bases between the two ends. CDR3 loop: CASMSNTDTQYF. Written as DNA, the CDR3 is TGTGCCAGCATGTCGAACACAGATACGCAGTATTTT.

The J gene is TRBJ1-2, the V gene TRBV30; 7 nucleotides line up with TRBD1. The CDR3 runs to 13 residues. Germline lookup yields CDR1 GTSNPN and CDR2 SVGIG (reference sequence). J gave up 7 bases and V 4 bases, and 9 bases lay outside the gene matches. Here the CDR3 DNA reads TGTGCCTGGAACGTGGTAGGGGGCGGTGGCTACACCTTC. This encodes CAWNVVGGGGYTF.

This chain links TRBV30 with TRBJ1-6; 8 bases are shared with TRBD1. Germline CDR1 reads GTSNPN; CDR2 reads SVGIG (reference sequence). The CDR3 is 13 amino acids. V shed 4 bases, J shed 8 bases, and the junction held 4 bases outside the gene matches. The CDR3 sequence is CAWIDRGYSPLHF. CDR3 coding DNA: TGTGCCTGGATAGACAGGGGCTATTCACCCCTCCACTTT.

The chain combines TRBV12-5 with TRBJ1-5; no clear D. Deletions cut 1 base from V and 1 base from J, with 14 bases between. Germline loops: CDR1 LGHNT, CDR2 FRNRAP. This CDR3 contains 17 residues. CDR3 region: CASGLGHLLGSNQPQHF. The CDR3 DNA reads as TGTGCTAGTGGTTTGGGGCACTTACTGGGGAGCAATCAGCCCCAGCATTTT.

This clone was seen only a few times. The genes are TRBV30 and TRBJ2-2; D is perhaps TRBD2 (5 bases). V gave up 5 bases and J gave up 5 bases, with 9 bases separating them. From germline, CDR1 is GTSNPN and CDR2 SVGIG (reference sequence). The CDR3 is 12 amino acids. This CDR3 is CAWCTGTGELFF. Written as DNA, the CDR3 is TGTGCCTGGTGTACGGGGACCGGGGAGCTGTTTTTT.

The chain uses TRBV27 and TRBJ2-5, with 7 bases identical to TRBD2. V gave up 6 bases and J gave up 3 bases; unmatched junction bases: 4. CDR1 is MNHEY and CDR2 is SMNVEV in the germline V gene (reference sequence). The CDR3 is 13 amino acids. The CDR3 coding sequence is TGTGCCAGCAGGAAACTAGCGAAAGAGACCCAGTACTTC. Translated: CASRKLAKETQYF.

The chain couples TRBV2 to TRBJ1-5; 10 nucleotides match TRBD1. Trimming removed 5 bases from V and 4 bases from J; junction bases left unmatched: 5. CDR3 length: 15 amino acids. Germline loops: CDR1 SNHLY, CDR2 FYNNEI. The CDR3 protein is CASSWDRGGNQPQHF. The CDR3 DNA reads as TGTGCCAGCAGTTGGGACAGGGGCGGGAATCAGCCCCAGCATTTT.

A single count supports this clone. The chain uses TRBV19 and TRBJ2-1, with TRBD1 identical over 10 bases. Trimming at V came to 7 bases and at J to 4 bases, leaving 10 bases not matched to a gene. This CDR3 is 16 amino acids long. Looked up from germline, CDR1 is LNHDA and CDR2 is SQIVND (reference sequence). The CDR3 loop reads CASNFKGTGAYNEQFF. Here the CDR3 DNA reads TGTGCCAGTAACTTCAAAGGGACAGGGGCTTACAATGAGCAGTTCTTC.

V and J are TRBV2 and TRBJ2-7, with D possibly matching TRBD1 (6 bases). CDR3 length equals 15 residues. V lost 3 bases and J 3 bases, leaving 15 bases between the germline ends. Germline assignment: CDR1 SNHLY and CDR2 FYNNEI. Here the CDR3 DNA reads TGTGCCAGCAGTGATATTGAGGACAGCCTCTACGAGCAGTACTTC. This codes for CASSDIEDSLYEQYF.

This clone appeared a single time. The genes are TRBV6-4 and TRBJ2-4; no firm D call. Germline V lookup: CDR1 MRHNA, CDR2 SNTAGT. The CDR3 spans 15 residues. V shed 0 bases and J shed 0 bases, with 6 bases lying between them. CDR3 residues: CASSDSNLAKNIQYF. DNA for the CDR3: TGTGCCAGCAGTGACTCTAACCTAGCCAAAAACATTCAGTACTTC.